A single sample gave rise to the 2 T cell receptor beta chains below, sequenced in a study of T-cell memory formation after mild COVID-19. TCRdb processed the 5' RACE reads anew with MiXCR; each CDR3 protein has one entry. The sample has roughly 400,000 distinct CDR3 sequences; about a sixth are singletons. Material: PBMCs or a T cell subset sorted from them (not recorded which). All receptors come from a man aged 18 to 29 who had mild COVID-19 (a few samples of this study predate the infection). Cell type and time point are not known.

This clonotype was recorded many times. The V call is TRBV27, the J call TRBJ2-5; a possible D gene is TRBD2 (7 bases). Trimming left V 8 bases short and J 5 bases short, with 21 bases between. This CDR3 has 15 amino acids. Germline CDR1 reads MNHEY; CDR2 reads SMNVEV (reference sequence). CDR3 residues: CASSWGGGARETQYF. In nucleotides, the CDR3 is TGTGCCAGCTCTTGGGGAGGGGGTGCCCGGGAGACCCAGTACTTC.

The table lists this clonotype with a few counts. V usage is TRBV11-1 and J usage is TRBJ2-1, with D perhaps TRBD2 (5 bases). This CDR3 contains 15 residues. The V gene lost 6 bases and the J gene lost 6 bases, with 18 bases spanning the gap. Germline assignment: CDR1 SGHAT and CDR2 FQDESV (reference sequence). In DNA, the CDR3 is TGTGCCAGCAGGGACTGGACCTCGAGGTCCAATGAGCAGTTCTTC. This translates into CASRDWTSRSNEQFF.